The present T cell receptor (beta chain) was sequenced within a study of blood T cell repertoires in COVID-19. Per the germline V gene, CDR1 is SNHLY and CDR2 is FYNNEI. V lost 1 base and J 1 base, leaving 16 bases between the germline ends. The CDR3 is 17 amino acids. Profiling relied on immunoSEQ multiplex PCR, and the TCRdb table lists in-frame clones only, not all of them. The top ten clones hold less than 8% of a sample with around 100,000 clones, approximately 78% of them seen once. The genes are TRBV2 and TRBJ1-1; no reliable D call. The clonotype comes from a man between 65 and 80 years old with acute or convalescent COVID-19. Sequencing used peripheral blood. In DNA, the CDR3 is TGTGCCAGCAGTGAAGTTGATATGAGGTGGAGGAACACTGAAGCTTTCTTT. Translating gives CASSEVDMRWRNTEAFF.